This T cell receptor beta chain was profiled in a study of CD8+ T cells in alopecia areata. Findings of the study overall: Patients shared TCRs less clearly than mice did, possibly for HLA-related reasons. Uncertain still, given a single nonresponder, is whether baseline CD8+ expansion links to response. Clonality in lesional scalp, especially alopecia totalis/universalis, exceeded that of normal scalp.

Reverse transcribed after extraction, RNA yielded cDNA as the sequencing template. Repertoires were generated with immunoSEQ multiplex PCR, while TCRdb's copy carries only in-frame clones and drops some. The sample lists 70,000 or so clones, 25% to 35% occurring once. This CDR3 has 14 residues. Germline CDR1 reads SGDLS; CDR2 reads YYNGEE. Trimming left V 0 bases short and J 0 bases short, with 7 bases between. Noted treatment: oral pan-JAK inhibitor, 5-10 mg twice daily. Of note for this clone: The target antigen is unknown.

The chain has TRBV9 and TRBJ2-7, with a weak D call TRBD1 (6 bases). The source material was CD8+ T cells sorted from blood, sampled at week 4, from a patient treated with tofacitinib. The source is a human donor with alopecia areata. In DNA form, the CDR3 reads TGTGCCAGCAGCGTAGGGGACAACTCCTACGAGCAGTACTTC. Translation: CASSVGDNSYEQYF.